Given below is one T cell receptor beta chain in context. Its target is unknown. Here immunoSEQ multiplex PCR was the method, and the copy in TCRdb shows in-frame clones only, minus some. The table lists about 480,000 clones, 87% of them singletons. The sample belongs to a study of Ad26.COV2.S vaccination and SARS-CoV-2 variants. Treatment here: roughly 18 received Ad26.COV2.S at low or high dose, single or two shots; about five received placebo; per-sample allocation not given. At day 63 after the first vaccine or placebo injection, samples were drawn. Trimming took 4 bases from V and 5 from J; bases not matched to a gene: 8. The CDR3 totals 15 residues. Germline loops: CDR1 MNHNY, CDR2 SVGAGI (reference sequence). The study, taken as a whole, reports: Vaccinees showed greater spike-specific TCR breadth than placebo recipients.

The J gene is TRBJ1-5, the V gene TRBV6-6, with 7 positions matching TRBD1. The sample in question was peripheral blood, obtained in a trial of Ad26.COV2.S vaccine versus placebo. The clonotype originates from a person between 18 and 65 years old who received the Ad26.COV2.S COVID-19 vaccine or a placebo. The CDR3 sequence is CASSLGGAGYQPQHF. DNA for the CDR3: TGTGCCAGCAGTTTAGGGGGCGCGGGTTATCAGCCCCAGCATTTT.